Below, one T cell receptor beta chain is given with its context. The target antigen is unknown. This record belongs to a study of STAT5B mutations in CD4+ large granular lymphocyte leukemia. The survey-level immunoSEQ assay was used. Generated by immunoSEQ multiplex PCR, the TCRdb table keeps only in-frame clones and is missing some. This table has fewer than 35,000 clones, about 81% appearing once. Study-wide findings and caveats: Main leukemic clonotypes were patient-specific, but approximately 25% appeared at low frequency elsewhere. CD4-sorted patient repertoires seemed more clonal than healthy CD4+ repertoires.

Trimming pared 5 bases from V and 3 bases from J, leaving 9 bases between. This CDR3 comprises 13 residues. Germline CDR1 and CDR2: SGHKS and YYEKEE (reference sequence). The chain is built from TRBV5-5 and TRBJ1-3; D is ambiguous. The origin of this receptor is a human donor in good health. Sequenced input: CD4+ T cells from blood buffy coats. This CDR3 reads CASSFSDGNTIYF. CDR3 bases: TGTGCCAGCAGTTTTAGCGATGGAAACACCATATATTTT. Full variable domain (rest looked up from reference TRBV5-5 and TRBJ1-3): DAGVTQSPTHLIKTRGQQVTLRCSPISGHKSVSWYQQVLGQGPQFIFQYYEKEERGRGNFPDRFSARQFPNYSSELNVNALLLGDSALYLCASSFSDGNTIYFGEGSWLTVV.